One sample yielded the 30 T cell receptor beta chains listed below, sequenced in a study of early T cells in non-severe SARS-CoV-2 infection. Using its own MiXCR run on the 5' RACE reads, TCRdb lists one record per CDR3 protein. This table has more than 50,000 distinct CDR3 sequences, roughly 12% appearing once. Sequencing input: whole blood. These TCRs come from an adult who was a healthcare worker with PCR-confirmed SARS-CoV-2 infection or an uninfected control (not recorded which).

The table lists this clonotype with a few counts. V is TRBV25-1 and J is TRBJ2-2; D not resolved. The V gene lost 3 bases and the J gene lost 7 bases, with 9 bases spanning the gap. The CDR3 length is 13 residues. Looked up from germline, CDR1 is MGHDK and CDR2 is SYGVNS. The CDR3 protein is CASSESWGGELFF. The CDR3 bases are TGTGCCAGCAGTGAGAGTTGGGGCGGGGAGCTGTTTTTT. The full variable domain, in which reference TRBV25-1 and TRBJ2-2 provide the parts outside the CDR3, is EADIYQTPRYLVIGTGKKITLECSQTMGHDKMYWYQQDPGMELHLIHYSYGVNSTEKGDLSSESTVSRIRTEHFPLTLESARPSHTSQYLCASSESWGGELFFGEGSRLTVL.

V is TRBV3-1 and J is TRBJ1-6, with D tentatively TRBD1 (5 bases). Per the germline V gene, CDR1 is LGHDT and CDR2 is YNNKEL (reference sequence). The CDR3 has 13 residues. The V gene lost 3 bases and the J gene lost 10 bases, with 10 bases spanning the gap. CDR3 sequence: CASSQGGNSPLHF. Written as DNA, the CDR3 is TGTGCCAGCAGCCAGGGGGGAAACTCACCCCTCCACTTT.

V usage is TRBV29-1 and J usage is TRBJ2-3; D not resolved. V lost 4 bases and J 6 bases, leaving 8 bases between the germline ends. CDR3 length equals 11 residues. Germline V gene sequence: CDR1 SQVTM, CDR2 ANQGSEA. The CDR3 DNA is TGCAGCGTTGTGCGGCACGATACGCAGTATTTT. Translated: CSVVRHDTQYF.

This clonotype was seen many times. This chain joins TRBV6-6 and TRBJ1-2; 7 bases agree with TRBD1. Per germline, CDR1 MNHNY and CDR2 SVGAGI (reference sequence). This CDR3 spans 13 amino acids. After removal of 5 bases from V and 5 bases from J, the junction contained 5 bases not matched to a gene. In nucleotides, the CDR3 is TGTGCCAGCAGTCCGGGACAGCTATATGGCTACACCTTC. This gives the protein CASSPGQLYGYTF.

The rearrangement links TRBV7-2 to TRBJ1-1; D not resolved. The V end lost 5 bases, the J end lost 2 bases, and 12 bases lay between the germline ends. CDR3 size: 14 residues. In germline, CDR1 is SGHTA, CDR2 FQGNSA. The CDR3 is CASSPRRLNTEAFF. The CDR3 DNA reads TGTGCCAGCAGCCCAAGGAGGTTAAACACTGAAGCTTTCTTT.

J is TRBJ1-2 and V is TRBV4-3; D is perhaps TRBD1 (6 bases). Germline V gene sequence: CDR1 LGHNA, CDR2 YSLEER. This CDR3 comprises 17 residues. Trimming pared 0 bases from V and 4 bases from J, leaving 18 bases between. DNA for the CDR3: TGCGCCAGCAGCCAAGAAAGGGGCACAGGGAGTGGCTATGGCTACACCTTC. It specifies CASSQERGTGSGYGYTF.

The table lists this clonotype with many counts. The rearrangement joins TRBV12-3 or TRBV12-4 to TRBJ2-3; tentative D call: TRBD1 (6 bases). Trimming left V 5 bases short and J 2 bases short, with 11 bases between. This CDR3 comprises 14 residues. In DNA, the CDR3 is TGTGCCAGCAGTGAACAGGGTCCCACAGATACGCAGTATTTT. This codes for CASSEQGPTDTQYF.

The V and J genes are TRBV7-2 and TRBJ2-6; D not certain. CDR3 length: 16 amino acids. CDR1 is SGHTA and CDR2 is FQGNSA in the germline V gene. The germline V and J ends were trimmed by 1 base and 0 bases, with 7 bases remaining between them. The CDR3 sequence is CASSLDTGSGANVLTF. DNA for the CDR3: TGTGCCAGCAGCTTAGACACTGGCTCTGGGGCCAACGTCCTGACTTTC.

The chain links TRBV7-9 to TRBJ1-2; D not resolved. The CDR3 consists of 15 residues. V gave up 6 bases and J gave up 4 bases, with 18 bases separating them. Germline V gene data show CDR1 as SEHNR and CDR2 as FQNEAQ (reference sequence). The CDR3 DNA sequence: TGTGCCAGCAGTCCTAGCTCCAGTGCCGCCTATGGCTACACCTTC. As protein: CASSPSSSAAYGYTF.

The chain uses TRBV19 and TRBJ2-7; possibly TRBD1 for D (6 bases). Germline CDR1 reads LNHDA; CDR2 reads SQIVND (reference sequence). V gave up 6 bases and J gave up 3 bases, with 12 bases separating them. This CDR3 is built from 13 residues. This CDR3 reads CASRNRAGYEQYF. Here the CDR3 DNA reads TGTGCCAGTAGGAACAGGGCGGGCTACGAGCAGTACTTC.

The chain recombines TRBV20-1 with TRBJ1-1, with a weak D call TRBD1 (6 bases). Germline V gene data show CDR1 as DFQATT and CDR2 as SNEGSKA (reference sequence). The V and J ends lost 6 bases and 7 bases respectively, with 15 bases between them. The CDR3 has 12 residues. The chain's CDR3 is CSAPRGAVEAFF. Written as DNA, the CDR3 is TGCAGTGCGCCCAGGGGTGCCGTTGAAGCTTTCTTT.

This chain links TRBV20-1 with TRBJ1-2, with 9 bases aligning to TRBD1. Germline CDR1 reads DFQATT; CDR2 reads SNEGSKA (reference sequence). Trimming cost V 3 bases and J 4 bases; bases outside gene matches: 9. The CDR3 length is 15 residues. The CDR3 nucleotides are TGCAGTGCTAGTCACTCGGGACAGGGCTTCTATGGCTACACCTTC. Translating gives CSASHSGQGFYGYTF.

The J gene is TRBJ2-7, the V gene TRBV6-6, with 9 bases fitting TRBD2. V was clipped by 0 bases and J by 1 base; unmatched bases: 1. The CDR3 runs 15 residues. Per germline, CDR1 MNHNY and CDR2 SVGAGI (reference sequence). The CDR3 DNA sequence: TGTGCCAGCAGTTACTCCCTAGCGGGGTCCTACGAGCAGTACTTC. Amino acid sequence: CASSYSLAGSYEQYF.

The chain has TRBV29-1 and TRBJ1-3; D is perhaps TRBD1 (6 bases). V lost 4 bases and J lost 2, with 9 bases in between. CDR1 is SQVTM and CDR2 is ANQGSEA in the germline V gene. The CDR3 runs to 13 residues. The CDR3 sequence: CSVGGGPGNTIYF. DNA for the CDR3: TGCAGCGTTGGCGGGGGCCCTGGAAACACCATATATTTT.

This clonotype was counted only a few times. The genes are TRBV2 and TRBJ2-3; D gene unclear. Germline values: CDR1 SNHLY, CDR2 FYNNEI. V gave up 8 bases and J gave up 0 bases, with 6 bases separating them. This CDR3 spans 12 amino acids. The CDR3 bases are TGTGCCAGCGGTTTCAGCACAGATACGCAGTATTTT. Encoded protein: CASGFSTDTQYF.

This clonotype was counted a few times. The V and J genes are TRBV12-3 or TRBV12-4 and TRBJ1-4; D not certain. This CDR3 is built from 14 residues. The V end lost 3 bases, the J end lost 4 bases, and 9 bases lay between the germline ends. The CDR3 bases are TGTGCCAGCAGTTTTGCACCTGTTAATGAAAAACTGTTTTTT. Its protein product is CASSFAPVNEKLFF.

V and J are TRBV29-1 and TRBJ2-1; perhaps TRBD1 as D (5 bases). Germline loops: CDR1 SQVTM, CDR2 ANQGSEA. The V end was cut by 3 bases, the J end by 10 bases, with 13 bases between. CDR3 length: 12 amino acids. DNA for the CDR3: TGCAGCGTTGATCCCACCGGACACGAGCAGTTCTTC. This gives the protein CSVDPTGHEQFF.

This clonotype was detected only a few times. This chain connects TRBV30 to TRBJ1-1, with D perhaps matching TRBD1 (6 bases). Germline CDR1 is GTSNPN and CDR2 is SVGIG (reference sequence). CDR3 length: 11 residues. With 7 bases removed from V and 6 bases from J, the gap between germline ends came to 12 bases. The CDR3 protein is CASRGASEAFF. CDR3 nucleotides: TGTGCCTCCAGGGGCGCTTCTGAAGCTTTCTTT.

The chain is built from TRBV19 and TRBJ1-1; possible D gene TRBD1, 5 bases. V lost 6 bases and J 2 bases, leaving 10 bases between the germline ends. This CDR3 has 13 amino acids. Germline lookup yields CDR1 LNHDA and CDR2 SQIVND (reference sequence). CDR3: CASSDRGNTEAFF. The DNA for the CDR3 is TGTGCCAGTAGCGACAGAGGCAACACTGAAGCTTTCTTT.

The chain links TRBV5-4 to TRBJ2-7; no clear D. The CDR3 extends over 13 amino acids. Germline CDR1 and CDR2: SGHNT and YYREEE (reference sequence). Trimming cost V 0 bases and J 11 bases, with 15 bases left between them. The CDR3 loop reads CASSLDGPWHEYF. The CDR3 DNA reads as TGTGCCAGCAGCTTGGATGGTCCGTGGCATGAGTACTTC.

This clonotype was counted ten times or more. The chain combines TRBV28 with TRBJ1-2; D possibly corresponds to TRBD1 (5 bases). The V end was cut by 7 bases, the J end by 6 bases, with 27 bases between. The CDR3 has 17 amino acids. Germline V lookup: CDR1 MDHEN, CDR2 SYDVKM. In nucleotides, the CDR3 is TGTGCCAGCATCCTTGCCGGGGTAACACCGGGGACGGATGGCTACACCTTC. The encoded protein is CASILAGVTPGTDGYTF.

The gene calls are TRBV7-9 and TRBJ1-2, with unresolved D. This CDR3 contains 14 residues. The V end was cut by 4 bases, the J end by 10 bases, with 19 bases between. Looked up from germline, CDR1 is SEHNR and CDR2 is FQNEAQ (reference sequence). In DNA form, the CDR3 reads TGTGCCAGCAGCTCAACCCTGACTGGAGAGGACTACACCTTC. Residues: CASSSTLTGEDYTF.

The chain uses TRBV18 and TRBJ2-1; D unresolved. The CDR3 covers 13 residues. V lost 3 bases and J lost 6, with 9 bases in between. In germline, CDR1 is KGHSH, CDR2 LQKENI. The CDR3 nucleotides are TGTGCCAGCTCACCGGGTCAAATCAATGAGCAGTTCTTC. This translates into CASSPGQINEQFF.

A few counts support this clonotype. CDR3 in DNA: TGTGCCAGCAGCGGGGGACAGGGGACCACCTACGAGCAGTACTTC. Protein sequence: CASSGGQGTTYEQYF. The V gene is TRBV7-9, the J gene TRBJ2-7; TRBD1 agrees at 10 bases. Germline CDR1 and CDR2: SEHNR and FQNEAQ (reference sequence). V dropped 5 bases and J dropped 2; count of bases not matched to a gene: 6. CDR3 length equals 15 residues.

This clonotype showed up many times. The chain carries TRBV5-1 and TRBJ1-4; maybe TRBD1 (5 bases). CDR1 is SGHRS, CDR2 YFSETQ, per germline. The V end was cut by 5 bases, the J end by 5 bases, with 13 bases between. The CDR3 has 14 amino acids. The CDR3 sequence: CASSSGQMNEKLFF. CDR3 DNA sequence: TGCGCCAGCAGTTCCGGACAAATGAATGAAAAACTGTTTTTT.

J is TRBJ2-3 and V is TRBV29-1; D uncertain. V was pared by 6 bases and J by 0 bases, with 4 bases between. This CDR3 has 11 residues. CDR1 and CDR2 from the germline V gene are SQVTM and ANQGSEA. CDR3 coding DNA: TGCAGCGTCAGAAGCACAGATACGCAGTATTTT. Translating gives CSVRSTDTQYF.

The table lists this clonotype with many counts. The gene calls are TRBV18 and TRBJ2-3; unclear D gene. The CDR3 has 14 amino acids. V gave up 3 bases and J gave up 4 bases, with 11 bases separating them. Germline-derived CDR1 and CDR2 are KGHSH and LQKENI. The CDR3 DNA reads TGTGCCAGCTCACCCCCGACCACTGCAGATACGCAGTATTTT. It translates to CASSPPTTADTQYF. The full variable domain, rest sourced from reference TRBV18 and TRBJ2-3, is NAGVMQNPRHLVRRRGQEARLRCSPMKGHSHVYWYRQLPEEGLKFMVYLQKENIIDESGMPKERFSAEFPKEGPSILRIQQVVRGDSAAYFCASSPPTTADTQYFGPGTRLTVL.

This clonotype was seen repeatedly, ten times or more. This chain connects TRBV29-1 to TRBJ2-1, with D perhaps given as TRBD1 or TRBD2 (5 bases each). V dropped 8 bases and J dropped 3 bases, with 14 bases sitting between them. The CDR3 runs to 13 residues. The germline V gene encodes CDR1 SQVTM and CDR2 ANQGSEA. CDR3 DNA: TGCAGCTCCCGGGACCCACTCTACAATGAGCAGTTCTTC. It specifies CSSRDPLYNEQFF.

This clonotype was observed many times. The genes are TRBV6-4 and TRBJ2-1; D unresolved. The CDR3 runs 14 residues. Trimming removed 6 bases at V and 4 bases at J, with 13 bases between. Germline V CDR1 and CDR2: MRHNA, SNTAGT. CDR3 bases: TGTGCCAGCAGCAGTAGTACTGGTTACAATGAGCAGTTCTTC. Its translation is CASSSSTGYNEQFF.

This clonotype was picked up many times. The chain recombines TRBV2 with TRBJ2-2, with 11 bases aligning to TRBD2. The CDR3 loop spans 14 amino acids. Germline CDR1 is SNHLY and CDR2 is FYNNEI. V trimming: 3 bases; J trimming: 8 bases; junction bases outside the gene matches: 2. In DNA, the CDR3 is TGTGCCAGCAGTGATACTAGCGGGAGAGGGGAGCTGTTTTTT. Translating it yields CASSDTSGRGELFF. The full variable domain, completed using reference TRBV2 and TRBJ2-2, is EPEVTQTPSHQVTQMGQEVILRCVPISNHLYFYWYRQILGQKVEFLVSFYNNEISEKSEIFDDQFSVERPDGSNFTLKIRSTKLEDSAMYFCASSDTSGRGELFFGEGSRLTVL.